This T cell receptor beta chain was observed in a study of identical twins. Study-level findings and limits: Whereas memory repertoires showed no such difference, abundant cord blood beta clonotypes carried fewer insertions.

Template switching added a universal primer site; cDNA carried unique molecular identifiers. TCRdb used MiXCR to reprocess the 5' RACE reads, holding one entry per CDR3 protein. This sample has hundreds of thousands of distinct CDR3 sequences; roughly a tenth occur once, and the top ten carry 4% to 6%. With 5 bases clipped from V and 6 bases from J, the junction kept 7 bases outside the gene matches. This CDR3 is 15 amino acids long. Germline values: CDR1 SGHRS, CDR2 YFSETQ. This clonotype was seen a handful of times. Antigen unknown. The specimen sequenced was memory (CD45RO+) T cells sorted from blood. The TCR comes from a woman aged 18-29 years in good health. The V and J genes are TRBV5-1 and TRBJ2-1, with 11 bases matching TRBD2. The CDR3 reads CASRRLAGGPNEQFF. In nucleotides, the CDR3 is TGCGCCAGCAGGAGGTTAGCGGGAGGGCCCAATGAGCAGTTCTTC.